Shown below are 14 T cell receptor beta chains from a single sample sequenced in a study of CXCR3-negative and CXCR3-positive naive CD8 T cells. Whole-study results and caveats: For CXCR3-positive naive cells, TRB CDR3s were more hydrophobic than those of CXCR3-negative naive cells.

These TCRs' antigens remain unknown. Through 5' RACE with UMI labels, the TRB cDNA libraries were prepared. TCRdb reprocessed the 5' RACE reads and reports one entry per CDR3 protein, with no DNA. The record lists approximately 140,000 distinct CDR3 sequences, of which the ten most abundant hold around 0.28%. The sequenced material came from naive CXCR3+ CD8+ T cells from blood. Subset defined: CD45RO-CCR7+CD27+CD95- naive CD8+ T cells expressing CXCR3 (TNR3+). The receptors originated from a human donor in good health. Some clones in this sample may be carry-over from other donors' samples.

The V and J genes are TRBV10-1 and TRBJ2-7. The length of the CDR3 is 15 residues. Germline CDR1 is WNHNN and CDR2 is SYGVQD (reference sequence). CDR3 amino acids: CASSESVESSYEQYF.

The chain carries TRBV4-1 and TRBJ2-1; TCRdb selects TRBD1, and the lack of DNA leaves this call unchecked. Germline V CDR1 and CDR2: MGHRA, YSYEKL. The CDR3 covers 16 residues. The CDR3: CASSLLTGTVYNEQFF.

V usage is TRBV11-3 and J usage is TRBJ1-1; without DNA, the TCRdb call of TRBD1 cannot be checked. There are 14 residues in the CDR3. Germline lookup yields CDR1 SGHNT and CDR2 YENEEA. This CDR3 reads CASSFRDREPEAFF.

V is TRBV10-3 and J is TRBJ1-2. The CDR3 sequence is 15 residues long. The germline CDR1 and CDR2 sequences are ENHRY and SYGVKD. The CDR3 reads CAIRFGVEGNYGYTF.

This sequence joins TRBV6-5 and TRBJ1-1. This CDR3 contains 15 residues. Germline V gene sequence: CDR1 MNHEY, CDR2 SVGAGI. This CDR3 reads CASSISRAPNTEAFF.

CDR3: CASSFRQVIGNEQFF. This chain links TRBV28 with TRBJ2-1. Germline V gene data show CDR1 as MDHEN and CDR2 as SYDVKM. The CDR3 totals 15 residues.

V and J are TRBV19 and TRBJ1-2; the TRBD1 assignment by TCRdb is unverifiable without DNA. This CDR3 has 13 residues. The germline CDR1 and CDR2 sequences are LNHDA and SQIVND (reference sequence). This chain's CDR3 is CASMGQGLTGYTF.

The rearrangement uses TRBV25-1 and TRBJ2-2; lacking DNA, the TRBD1 call made by TCRdb goes unchecked. Germline V gene data show CDR1 as MGHDK and CDR2 as SYGVNS. CDR3 length equals 13 residues. The CDR3 spells CASSGQVTGELFF.

V gene TRBV6-2 or TRBV6-3 combines with J gene TRBJ2-5; the D gene TCRdb calls, TRBD1, cannot be checked with no DNA. This CDR3 region has 17 residues. Per the germline V gene, CDR1 is MNHEY and CDR2 is SVGEGT. The CDR3 sequence is CASRQIEKQGIEETQYF.

This rearrangement joins TRBV29-1 to TRBJ1-2. This CDR3 has 14 amino acids. Per germline, CDR1 SQVTM and CDR2 ANQGSEA. This CDR3 is CSVGSVGPQGGYTF.

The J gene is TRBJ2-3, the V gene TRBV7-9; without DNA, the TCRdb call of TRBD1 cannot be checked. CDR3 length equals 15 residues. CDR1 is SEHNR, CDR2 FQNEAQ, per germline (reference sequence). CDR3: CASSQGQGPTDTQYF.

The rearrangement uses TRBV30 and TRBJ2-1; TCRdb's D call, TRBD1, is unchecked because there is no DNA. Per germline, CDR1 GTSNPN and CDR2 SVGIG (reference sequence). The CDR3 runs to 16 residues. CDR3 sequence: CAWSVQDFPLGDEQFF.

This chain joins TRBV29-1 and TRBJ2-5; the D call of TRBD2 rests on TCRdb alone, since no DNA is present to check it. Germline CDR1 reads SQVTM; CDR2 reads ANQGSEA. The CDR3 covers 18 residues. CDR3 loop: CSSDRTSGIFGPQETQYF. Full variable domain (rest looked up from reference TRBV29-1 and TRBJ2-5): SAVISQKPSRDICQRGTSLTIQCQVDSQVTMMFWYRQQPGQSLTLIATANQGSEATYESGFVIDKFPISRPNLTFSTLTVSNMSPEDSSIYLCSSDRTSGIFGPQETQYFGPGTRLLVL.

The chain combines TRBV5-1 with TRBJ2-2; the TCRdb call, TRBD1, lacks DNA for checking. The CDR3 has 18 residues. Germline CDR1 and CDR2: SGHRS and YFSETQ. CDR3 protein: CASSQGEPGQVSPGELFF.